The 8 T cell receptor beta chains below all came from one sample that was sequenced in a study of T cells in localized non-small cell lung cancer. The method was immunoSEQ multiplex PCR; TCRdb's version includes in-frame clones alone and lacks a portion of them. The sample lists about 77,000 clones; around 90% were seen once. The sequences come from peripheral blood, collected before any cancer treatment. The receptors come from a woman aged 40-75 years with stage I squamous cell lung carcinoma.

The V and J genes are TRBV4-1 and TRBJ2-7; D gene ambiguous. The CDR3 sequence is 13 residues long. Germline V gene sequence: CDR1 MGHRA, CDR2 YSYEKL. V was clipped by 4 bases and J by 0 bases, with 7 bases between them. CDR3 region: CASSRVGSYEQYF. The CDR3 DNA is TGCGCCAGCAGCCGTGTCGGCTCCTACGAGCAGTACTTC.

The rearrangement links TRBV6-6 to TRBJ2-1; 7 positions agree with TRBD1. Germline CDR1 reads MNHNY; CDR2 reads SVGAGI (reference sequence). The CDR3 is made up of 13 amino acids. The junction had 5 bases not matched to a gene; V was cut back by 7 bases and J by 5 bases. In DNA form, the CDR3 reads TGTGCCAGCACCGGGACAGTTAACAATGAGCAGTTCTTC. Translated: CASTGTVNNEQFF.

This chain joins TRBV19 and TRBJ1-2; possible D gene TRBD1, 6 bases. The germline V gene encodes CDR1 LNHDA and CDR2 SQIVND (reference sequence). V was cut by 3 bases and J by 4 bases, with 9 bases left in between. The CDR3 contains 13 residues. CDR3 in amino acids: CASSMDSFYGYTF. CDR3 nucleotide sequence: TGTGCCAGTAGTATGGACAGTTTCTATGGCTACACCTTC.

This clone was seen only once. The gene calls are TRBV5-1 and TRBJ2-1; 7 bases fit TRBD1. The V gene's germline CDR1 is SGHRS and CDR2 YFSETQ. Trimming cost V 5 bases and J 2 bases; bases outside gene matches: 4. The CDR3 is 14 residues long. The CDR3 DNA reads as TGCGCCAGCAGAGGGACAGCCACCTACAATGAGCAGTTCTTC. Translated, it gives CASRGTATYNEQFF.

The chain joins TRBV2 to TRBJ2-1, with D perhaps TRBD1 (5 bases). Germline V gene lookup returns CDR1 SNHLY and CDR2 FYNNEI. The germline V and J ends were trimmed by 5 bases and 9 bases, with 14 bases remaining between them. CDR3 length equals 13 residues. This chain's CDR3 is CASSLKGQGEQFF. CDR3 DNA sequence: TGTGCCAGCAGTCTCAAGGGGCAGGGTGAGCAGTTCTTC.

This clone was detected a few times. This chain links TRBV2 with TRBJ2-7; 8 bases map to TRBD1. There are 16 residues in the CDR3. The V gene end was trimmed by 1 base and the J gene end by 6 bases; junction bases not matched to a gene: 11. The germline gives CDR1 SNHLY, CDR2 FYNNEI. In nucleotides, the CDR3 is TGTGCCAGCAGTGAAGAACCCCTGGACAGGGACCGCGAGCAGTACTTC. It yields the protein CASSEEPLDRDREQYF.

The rearrangement links TRBV29-1 to TRBJ1-2, with 11 bases lining up with TRBD1. Germline V lookup: CDR1 SQVTM, CDR2 ANQGSEA. The CDR3 spans 12 residues. The J segment lost 7 bases and the V segment lost 7 bases, leaving 5 bases of the junction unmatched. The CDR3: CSAGQGAGGYTF. The CDR3 DNA reads as TGCAGCGCCGGACAGGGGGCAGGTGGCTACACCTTC.

The V call is TRBV6-1, the J call TRBJ2-5; D unresolved. Germline loops: CDR1 MNHNS, CDR2 SASEGT. The CDR3 covers 11 residues. V dropped 8 bases and J dropped 5 bases, with 9 bases sitting between them. CDR3 nucleotide sequence: TGTGCCAGCTTCAGACGGGAGACCCAGTACTTC. As protein: CASFRRETQYF.